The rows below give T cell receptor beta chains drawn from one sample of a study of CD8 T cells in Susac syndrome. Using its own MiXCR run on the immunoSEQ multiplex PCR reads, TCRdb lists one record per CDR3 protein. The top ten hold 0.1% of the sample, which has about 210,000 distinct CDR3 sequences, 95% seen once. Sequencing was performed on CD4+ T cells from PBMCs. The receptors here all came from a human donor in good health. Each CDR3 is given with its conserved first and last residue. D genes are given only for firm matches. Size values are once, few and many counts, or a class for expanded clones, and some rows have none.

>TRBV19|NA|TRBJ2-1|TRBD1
CASSMGQGSYNEQFF
TGTGCCAGTAGTATGGGACAGGGTTCCTACAATGAGCAGTTCTTC
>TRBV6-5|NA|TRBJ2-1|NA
CASSPPGPREQFF
TGTGCCAGCAGTCCCCCGGGGCCGCGTGAGCAGTTCTTC
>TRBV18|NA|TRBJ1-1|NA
CASSPGQLLDREAFF
TGTGCCAGCTCACCAGGGCAGCTCCTCGACCGTGAAGCTTTCTTT
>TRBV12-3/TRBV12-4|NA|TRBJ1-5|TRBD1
CASSPGTGPDQPQHF
TGTGCCAGCAGTCCGGGGACAGGACCTGATCAGCCCCAGCATTTT
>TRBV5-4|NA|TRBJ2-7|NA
CASRGGGQLYEQYF
TGTGCCAGCAGGGGGGGAGGACAACTCTACGAGCAGTACTTC
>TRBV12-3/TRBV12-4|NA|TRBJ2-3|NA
CASSLRDTDTQYF
TGTGCCAGCAGTCTCCGGGACACAGATACGCAGTATTTT
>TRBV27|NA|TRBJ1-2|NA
CASSFGQGLYGYTF
TGTGCCAGCAGTTTTGGTCAGGGGCTCTATGGCTACACCTTC
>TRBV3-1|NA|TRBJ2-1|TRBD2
CASSLAGGSEQFF
TGTGCCAGCAGCCTAGCGGGGGGATCTGAGCAGTTCTTC
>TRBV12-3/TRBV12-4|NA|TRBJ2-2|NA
CASTRRRAGELFF
TGTGCCAGCACCCGTCGGAGGGCCGGGGAGCTGTTTTTT
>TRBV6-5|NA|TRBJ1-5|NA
CASSRDGPGPQHF
TGTGCCAGCAGTCGGGACGGCCCCGGGCCCCAGCATTTT
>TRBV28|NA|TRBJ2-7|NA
CASSPSPFYEQYF
TGTGCCAGCAGTCCCTCGCCCTTCTACGAGCAGTACTTC
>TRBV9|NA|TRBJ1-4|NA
CASSASTSGEKLFF
TGTGCCAGCAGCGCATCAACAAGCGGTGAAAAACTGTTTTTT
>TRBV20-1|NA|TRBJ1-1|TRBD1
CSARGTGGNTEAFF
TGCAGTGCTAGGGGTACAGGGGGGAACACTGAAGCTTTCTTT
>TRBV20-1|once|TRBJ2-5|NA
CSVGAFGETQYF
TGCAGTGTGGGGGCCTTTGGGGAGACCCAGTACTTC
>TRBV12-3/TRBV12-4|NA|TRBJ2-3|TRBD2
CASSFGGEGQYF
TGTGCCAGCAGTTTCGGCGGGGAGGGGCAGTATTTT
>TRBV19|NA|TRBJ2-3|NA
CASQPGLSTDTQYF
TGTGCCAGTCAACCGGGCCTCAGCACAGATACGCAGTATTTT
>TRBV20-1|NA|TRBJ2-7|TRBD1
CSATGTAYEQYF
TGCAGTGCAACCGGGACAGCCTACGAGCAGTACTTC
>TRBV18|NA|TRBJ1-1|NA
CASSPLPLRQIPTEAFF
TGTGCCAGCTCACCGCTCCCCCTCCGACAGATTCCCACTGAAGCTTTCTTT
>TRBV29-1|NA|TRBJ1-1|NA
CSVEDPGMNTEAFF
TGCAGCGTTGAAGATCCAGGGATGAACACTGAAGCTTTCTTT
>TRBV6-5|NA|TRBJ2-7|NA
CASSYSPSSYEQYF
TGTGCCAGCAGTTATTCCCCCAGCTCCTACGAGCAGTACTTC
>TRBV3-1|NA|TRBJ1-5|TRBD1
CASRAGTGSGQPQHF
TGTGCCAGCAGGGCCGGGACAGGCTCAGGTCAGCCCCAGCATTTT
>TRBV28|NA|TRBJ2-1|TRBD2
CASSPRLGRASRDEQFF
TGTGCCAGCAGTCCTAGACTGGGGAGGGCTTCTAGGGATGAGCAGTTCTTC
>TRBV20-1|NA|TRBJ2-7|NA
CSASPAGATYEQYF
TGCAGTGCTAGTCCCGCAGGGGCTACCTACGAGCAGTACTTC
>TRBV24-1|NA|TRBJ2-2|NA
CATSPDGNTGELFF
TGTGCCACCAGCCCCGACGGGAACACCGGGGAGCTGTTTTTT
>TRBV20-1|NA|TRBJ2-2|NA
CSARERNDTGELFF
TGCAGTGCTAGAGAGAGAAACGACACCGGGGAGCTGTTTTTT
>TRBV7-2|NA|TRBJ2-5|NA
CASSLWRGAEETQYF
TGTGCCAGCAGCTTATGGCGGGGCGCAGAGGAGACCCAGTACTTC
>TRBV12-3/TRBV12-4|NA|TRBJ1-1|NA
CASSFGGLNTEAFF
TGTGCCAGCAGTTTTGGGGGATTGAACACTGAAGCTTTCTTT
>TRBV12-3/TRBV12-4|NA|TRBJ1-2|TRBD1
CASSLSGTGVGGYTF
TGTGCCAGCAGCCTTTCCGGGACAGGGGTCGGGGGCTACACCTTC
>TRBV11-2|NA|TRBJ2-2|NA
CASSLGGGTGELFF
TGTGCCAGCAGCTTAGGTGGGGGCACCGGGGAGCTGTTTTTT
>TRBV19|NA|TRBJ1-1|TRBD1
CASSILGVTGDTEAFF
TGTGCCAGTAGTATCCTAGGTGTTACAGGGGACACTGAAGCTTTCTTT
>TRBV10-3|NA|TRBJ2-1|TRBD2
CAISELGGAVSNEQFF
TGTGCCATCAGTGAGCTCGGGGGGGCGGTTTCCAATGAGCAGTTCTTC
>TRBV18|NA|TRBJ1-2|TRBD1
CASSPGTDTYGYTF
TGTGCCAGCTCACCAGGGACAGACACTTATGGCTACACCTTC
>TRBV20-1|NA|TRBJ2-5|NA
CSARPSPQETQYF
TGCAGTGCTAGGCCCTCGCCCCAAGAGACCCAGTACTTC
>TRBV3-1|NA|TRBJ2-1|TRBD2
CASRLAGRYNEQFF
TGTGCCAGCAGACTAGCGGGGCGCTACAATGAGCAGTTCTTC
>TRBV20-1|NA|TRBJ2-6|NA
CSAPSWANVLTF
TGCAGTGCCCCCAGCTGGGCCAACGTCCTGACTTTC
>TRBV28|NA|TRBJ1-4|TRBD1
CASSDARQGNEKLFF
TGTGCCAGCAGCGATGCGCGACAGGGTAATGAAAAACTGTTTTTT
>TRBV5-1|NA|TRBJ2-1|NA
CASSLDVGFSYNEQFF
TGCGCCAGCAGCTTGGATGTGGGGTTCTCCTACAATGAGCAGTTCTTC
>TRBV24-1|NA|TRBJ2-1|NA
CATSDLEGSNEQFF
TGTGCCACCAGTGATTTGGAGGGGAGCAATGAGCAGTTCTTC
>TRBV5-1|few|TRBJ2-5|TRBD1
CASSWDRGETQYF
TGCGCCAGCAGCTGGGACAGGGGCGAGACCCAGTACTTC
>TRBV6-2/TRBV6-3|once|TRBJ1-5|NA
CASSYSLGYQPQHF
TGTGCCAGCAGTTACTCGTTGGGGTATCAGCCCCAGCATTTT
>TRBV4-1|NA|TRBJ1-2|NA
CASSQALGLYGYTF
TGCGCCAGCAGCCAAGCCTTAGGGTTGTATGGCTACACCTTC
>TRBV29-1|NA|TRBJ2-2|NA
CSVDRIGTGELFF
TGCAGCGTTGACAGAATCGGTACCGGGGAGCTGTTTTTT
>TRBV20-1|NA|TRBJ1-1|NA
CSATQAGLDTEAFF
TGCAGTGCTACCCAGGCAGGGTTGGACACTGAAGCTTTCTTT
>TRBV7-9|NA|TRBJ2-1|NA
CASSAGQTNEQFF
TGTGCCAGCAGCGCGGGACAGACCAATGAGCAGTTCTTC
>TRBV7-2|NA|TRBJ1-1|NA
CASSPPSLTGSEAFF
TGTGCCAGCAGCCCCCCGTCGTTGACAGGCTCTGAAGCTTTCTTT
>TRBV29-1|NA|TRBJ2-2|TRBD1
CSAGTGAATGELFF
TGCAGCGCGGGGACAGGGGCGGCCACCGGGGAGCTGTTTTTT
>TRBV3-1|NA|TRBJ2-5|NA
CASSSAGLGGETQYF
TGTGCCAGCAGCAGTGCGGGGCTAGGGGGAGAGACCCAGTACTTC
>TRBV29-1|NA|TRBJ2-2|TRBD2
CSVGTSGMAGELFF
TGCAGCGTGGGTACTAGCGGGATGGCCGGGGAGCTGTTTTTT
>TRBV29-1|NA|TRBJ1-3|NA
CSVGRLSGSNTIYF
TGCAGCGTTGGGAGGCTGTCTGGGAGCAACACCATATATTTT
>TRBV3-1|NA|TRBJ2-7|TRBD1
CASSQGGTGGREQYF
TGTGCCAGCAGCCAAGGCGGGACAGGGGGCCGCGAGCAGTACTTC
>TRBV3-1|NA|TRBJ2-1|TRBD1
CASSPGTDSSYNEQFF
TGTGCCAGCAGCCCCGGGACAGATAGCTCCTACAATGAGCAGTTCTTC
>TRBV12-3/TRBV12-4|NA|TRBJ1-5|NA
CASSGGGGQPQHF
TGTGCCAGCAGTGGCGGGGGAGGTCAGCCCCAGCATTTT
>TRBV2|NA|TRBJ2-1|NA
CASSEESLGNNEQFF
TGTGCCAGCAGTGAAGAATCACTAGGGAACAATGAGCAGTTCTTC
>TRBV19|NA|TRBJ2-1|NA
CASSIWQGRDEQFF
TGTGCCAGTAGTATTTGGCAGGGGAGGGATGAGCAGTTCTTC
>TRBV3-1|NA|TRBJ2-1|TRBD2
CASSQPPSGGASEQFF
TGTGCCAGCAGCCAACCTCCTAGCGGGGGGGCCTCTGAGCAGTTCTTC